Below, 5 T cell receptor beta chains from the same sample are listed, as sequenced in a study of identical twins. From the 5' RACE reads, TCRdb called clonotypes with MiXCR, one entry per CDR3 protein. The top ten hold roughly 0.91% of the sample, which has about 520,000 distinct CDR3 sequences, about 20% seen once. Another study also made use of these data, one on T cells expressing NK-cell markers.

The sample was CD4+ T cells sorted from blood. The receptors here all came from a woman aged 18-29 years in good health.

The table lists this clonotype with many counts. The genes are TRBV12-3 or TRBV12-4 and TRBJ2-7; D is ambiguous. V was shortened by 2 bases and J by 5 bases, with 10 bases between the two germline ends. The CDR3 is 13 residues long. The CDR3 loop is CASSLQGAHEQYF. The CDR3 region has the DNA TGTGCCAGCAGTTTACAAGGCGCTCACGAGCAGTACTTC.

This clonotype has ten or more counts. The rearrangement links TRBV12-3 or TRBV12-4 to TRBJ2-1; 8 bases are shared with TRBD2. CDR3 length: 13 amino acids. The V gene end was trimmed by 1 base and the J gene end by 12 bases; junction bases not matched to a gene: 5. The CDR3 DNA reads as TGTGCCAGCAGTTTAGATCAGCGGGGGCGGCAGTTCTTC. Its protein is CASSLDQRGRQFF.

This clonotype came up a few times. The chain couples TRBV4-3 to TRBJ2-7; 10 bases fit TRBD1. This CDR3 region has 15 residues. V shed 2 bases and J 4 bases; nucleotides not matched to a gene: 5. The germline CDR1 and CDR2 sequences are LGHNA and YSLEER. The CDR3 spells CASSQPGQGIYEQYF. DNA of the CDR3: TGCGCCAGCAGCCAACCGGGACAGGGGATTTACGAGCAGTACTTC.

The rearrangement joins TRBV20-1 to TRBJ2-7; D uncertain. Germline V gives CDR1 DFQATT, CDR2 SNEGSKA (reference sequence). Trimming left V 0 bases short and J 5 bases short, with 17 bases between. The CDR3 is 15 amino acids. CDR3 in DNA: TGCAGTGCTAGAGATTATAGGAACAGCAGCCACGAGCAGTACTTC. The encoded protein is CSARDYRNSSHEQYF.

There are a few counts of this clonotype. The CDR3 loop reads CASTDVYSYNEQFF. The CDR3 DNA is TGTGCCAGCACGGACGTTTACTCCTACAATGAGCAGTTCTTC. This sequence joins TRBV6-1 and TRBJ2-1; D uncertain. Trimming removed 7 bases from V and 0 bases from J, with 10 bases in between. The CDR3 runs 14 residues. Germline CDR1 reads MNHNS; CDR2 reads SASEGT.